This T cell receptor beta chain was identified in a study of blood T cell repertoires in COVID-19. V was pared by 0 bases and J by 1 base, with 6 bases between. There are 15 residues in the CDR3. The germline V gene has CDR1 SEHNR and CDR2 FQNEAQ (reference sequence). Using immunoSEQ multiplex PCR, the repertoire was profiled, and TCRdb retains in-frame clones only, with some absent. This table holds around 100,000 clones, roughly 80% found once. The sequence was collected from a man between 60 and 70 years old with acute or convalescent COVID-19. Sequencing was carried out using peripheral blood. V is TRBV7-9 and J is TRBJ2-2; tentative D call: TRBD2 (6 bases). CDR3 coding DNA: TGTGCCAGCAGCTTAGCGGGAGGGAACACCGGGGAGCTGTTTTTT. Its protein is CASSLAGGNTGELFF.